This is a list of T cell receptor beta chains from one sample in a study. TCRdb reprocessed the 5' RACE reads with MiXCR, giving one entry per CDR3 protein. The repertoire holds nearly 40,000 distinct CDR3 sequences, approximately 19% seen once, with around 2.8% in the top ten. The sample was naive CD4+ T cells sorted from a lymph node. The receptors come from a female donor with breast cancer. Both conserved end residues are part of each CDR3. A D gene is named only where the DNA matches it firmly. For some rows the clone size is stated as once, few or many, or as a class when expanded; others skip it.

>TRBJ1-1|TRBV15|many|-
CATSRELSAAEAFF
TGTGCCACCAGCAGAGAACTTTCGGCGGCCGAAGCTTTCTTT
>TRBJ2-1|TRBV5-1|few|TRBD1
CASSALQGAHNEQFF
TGCGCCAGCAGCGCCTTACAGGGGGCCCACAATGAGCAGTTCTTC
>TRBJ1-2|TRBV6-5|many|TRBD1
CASSPDRVYGYTF
TGTGCCAGCAGCCCGGACAGGGTCTATGGCTACACCTTC
>TRBJ2-1|TRBV10-1|-|-
CASSGGGTMYNEQFF
TGCGCCAGCAGTGGAGGGGGAACGATGTACAATGAGCAGTTCTTC
>TRBJ2-3|TRBV7-2|few|-
CATSSTDTQYF
TGTGCCACGTCCAGCACAGATACGCAGTATTTT
>TRBJ1-1|TRBV5-1|-|-
CASSWAGSNTEAFF
TGCGCCAGTTCGTGGGCAGGATCGAACACTGAAGCTTTCTTT
>TRBJ1-4|TRBV6-5|many|-
CASSRRRTNEKLFF
TGTGCCAGCAGTCGGCGACGGACTAATGAAAAACTGTTTTTT
>TRBJ2-2|TRBV5-1|few|TRBD2
CASSGTTSGGHTGELFF
TGCGCCAGCAGCGGGACCACTAGCGGGGGTCACACCGGGGAGCTGTTTTTT
>TRBJ2-2|TRBV12-3/TRBV12-4|few|TRBD1
CASTRQGAGTGELFF
TGTGCCAGCACCAGACAGGGGGCGGGCACCGGGGAGCTGTTTTTT
>TRBJ1-5|TRBV6-2/TRBV6-3|-|-
CASSYSPQPQHF
TGTGCCAGCAGTTACTCGCCGCAGCCCCAGCATTTT
>TRBJ1-2|TRBV11-2|few|-
CASSLDPRGYGYTF
TGTGCCAGCAGCTTAGATCCGAGGGGGTATGGCTACACCTTC
>TRBJ1-2|TRBV7-3|-|TRBD1
CASSSGTGEGGYTF
TGTGCCAGCAGCTCAGGGACAGGGGAGGGTGGCTACACCTTC
>TRBJ2-3|TRBV4-1|many|TRBD2
CASSQYLGGSMNTQYF
TGCGCCAGCAGCCAATACCTGGGCGGGAGTATGAATACGCAGTATTTT